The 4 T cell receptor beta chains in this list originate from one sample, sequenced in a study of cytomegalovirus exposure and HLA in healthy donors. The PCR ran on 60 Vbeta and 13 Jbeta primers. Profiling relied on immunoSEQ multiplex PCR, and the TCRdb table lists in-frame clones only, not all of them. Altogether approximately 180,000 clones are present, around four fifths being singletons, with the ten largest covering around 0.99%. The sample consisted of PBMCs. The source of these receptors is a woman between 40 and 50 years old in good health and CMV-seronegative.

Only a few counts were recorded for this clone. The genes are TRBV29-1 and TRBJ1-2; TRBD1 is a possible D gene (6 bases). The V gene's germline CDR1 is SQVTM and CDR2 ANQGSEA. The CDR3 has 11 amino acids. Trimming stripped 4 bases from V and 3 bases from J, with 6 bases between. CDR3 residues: CSVGTDYGYTF. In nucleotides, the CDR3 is TGCAGCGTTGGGACAGACTATGGCTACACCTTC.

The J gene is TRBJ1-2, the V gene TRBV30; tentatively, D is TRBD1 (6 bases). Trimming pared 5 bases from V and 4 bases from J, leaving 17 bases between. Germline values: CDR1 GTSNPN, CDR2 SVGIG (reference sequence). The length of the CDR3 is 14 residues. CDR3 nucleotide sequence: TGTGCCTGGGGAGAGCGGGGGCTCTTCTATGGCTACACCTTC. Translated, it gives CAWGERGLFYGYTF.

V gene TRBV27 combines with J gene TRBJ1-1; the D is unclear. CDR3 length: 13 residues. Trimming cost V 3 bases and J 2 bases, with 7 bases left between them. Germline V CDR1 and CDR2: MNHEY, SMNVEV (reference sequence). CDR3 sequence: CASSFLPNTEAFF. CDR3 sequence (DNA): TGTGCCAGCAGTTTCCTCCCTAACACTGAAGCTTTCTTT.

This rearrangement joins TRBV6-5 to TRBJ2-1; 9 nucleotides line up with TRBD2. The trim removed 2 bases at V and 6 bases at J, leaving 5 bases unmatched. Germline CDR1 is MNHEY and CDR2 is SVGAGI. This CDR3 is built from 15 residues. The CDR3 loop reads CASSYGGRGLNEQFF. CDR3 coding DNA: TGTGCCAGCAGTTACGGCGGGAGGGGCCTCAATGAGCAGTTCTTC.